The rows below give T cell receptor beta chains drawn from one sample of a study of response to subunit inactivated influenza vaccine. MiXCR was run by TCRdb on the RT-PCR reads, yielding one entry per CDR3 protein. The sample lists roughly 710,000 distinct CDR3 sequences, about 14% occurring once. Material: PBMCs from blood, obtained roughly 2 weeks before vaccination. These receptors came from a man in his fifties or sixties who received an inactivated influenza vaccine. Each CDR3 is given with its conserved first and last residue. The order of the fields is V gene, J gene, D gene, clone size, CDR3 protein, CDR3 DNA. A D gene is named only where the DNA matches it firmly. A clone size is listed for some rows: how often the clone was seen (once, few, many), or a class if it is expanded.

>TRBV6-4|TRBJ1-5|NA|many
CASSEAGGNQPQHF
TGTGCCAGCAGTGAGGCCGGGGGCAATCAGCCCCAGCATTTT
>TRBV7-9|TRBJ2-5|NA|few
CASSLARYGETQYF
TGTGCCAGCAGCTTAGCGAGGTACGGCGAGACCCAGTACTTC
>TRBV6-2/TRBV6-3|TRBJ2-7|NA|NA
CASTKTTSYEQYF
TGTGCCAGCACCAAGACCACCTCCTACGAGCAGTACTTC
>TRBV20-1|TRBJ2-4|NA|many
CSARDRLTVGGAKNIQYF
TGCAGTGCTAGAGATCGTTTAACGGTCGGAGGAGCCAAAAACATTCAGTACTTC
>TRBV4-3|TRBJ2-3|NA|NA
CASSQGNRGVTQYF
TGCGCCAGCAGCCAAGGGAATAGGGGGGTTACGCAGTATTTT
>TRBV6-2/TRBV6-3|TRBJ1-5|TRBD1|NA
CASSYKGANSNQPQHF
TGTGCCAGCAGTTATAAGGGGGCGAATAGCAATCAGCCCCAGCATTTT
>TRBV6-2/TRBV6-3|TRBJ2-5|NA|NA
CASSYVPGKFQETQYF
TGTGCCAGCAGTTACGTCCCAGGGAAATTCCAAGAGACCCAGTACTTC
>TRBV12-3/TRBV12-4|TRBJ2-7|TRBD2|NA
CASSTLGGDEQYF
TGTGCCAGCAGTACCTTGGGGGGGGACGAGCAGTACTTC
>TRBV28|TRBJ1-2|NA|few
CASSRRGDGYTF
TGTGCCAGCAGCCGCAGGGGAGACGGCTACACCTTC
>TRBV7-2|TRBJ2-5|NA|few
CASSPPTSETQYF
TGTGCCAGCAGCCCCCCCACCTCAGAGACCCAGTACTTC
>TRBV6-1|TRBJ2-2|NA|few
CASSGGHTNTGELFF
TGTGCCAGCAGTGGGGGACATACCAACACCGGGGAGCTGTTTTTT
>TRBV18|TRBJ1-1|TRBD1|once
CASSAGTGDTEAFF
TGTGCCAGCTCAGCCGGGACAGGGGACACTGAAGCTTTCTTT
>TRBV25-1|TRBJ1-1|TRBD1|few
CASSPSPGTGPTNTEAFF
TGTGCCAGCAGTCCGTCCCCGGGGACAGGGCCCACGAACACTGAAGCTTTCTTT
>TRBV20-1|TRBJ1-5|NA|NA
CSARSTNQPQHF
TGCAGTGCTAGAAGTACGAATCAGCCCCAGCATTTT
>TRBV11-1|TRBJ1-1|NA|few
CASSPGTKGWAFF
TGTGCCAGCAGCCCTGGCACCAAGGGATGGGCTTTCTTT
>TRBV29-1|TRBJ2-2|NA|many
CSVEGGGGELFF
TGCAGCGTTGAGGGTGGTGGCGGGGAGCTGTTTTTT
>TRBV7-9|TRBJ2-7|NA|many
CASSKGNYEQYF
TGTGCCAGCAGCAAAGGGAACTACGAGCAGTACTTC
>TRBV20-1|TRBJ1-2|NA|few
CSARDMPEYGYTF
TGCAGTGCTAGAGATATGCCCGAGTATGGCTACACCTTC
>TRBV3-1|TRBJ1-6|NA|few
CASSPPTSRADSPLHF
TGTGCCAGCAGCCCCCCGACAAGCAGGGCTGATTCACCCCTCCACTTT
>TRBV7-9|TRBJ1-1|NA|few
CASSSFDGFTEAFF
TGTGCCAGCAGCTCCTTCGACGGATTCACTGAAGCTTTCTTT
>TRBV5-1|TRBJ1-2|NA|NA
CASSLGPQENYGYTF
TGCGCCAGCAGCCTCGGTCCACAGGAGAACTATGGCTACACCTTC
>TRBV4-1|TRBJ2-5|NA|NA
CASSHPGRTQETQYF
TGCGCCAGCAGCCATCCCGGACGGACTCAAGAGACCCAGTACTTC
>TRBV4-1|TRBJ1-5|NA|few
CASSQDVRSNQPQHF
TGCGCCAGCAGCCAAGACGTTCGTAGCAATCAGCCCCAGCATTTT
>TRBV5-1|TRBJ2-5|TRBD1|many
CASSLARTGGLQTQYF
TGCGCCAGCAGCCTCGCCAGGACAGGGGGCTTACAGACCCAGTACTTC
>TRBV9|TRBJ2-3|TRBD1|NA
CASSPGTGFTDTQYF
TGTGCCAGCAGCCCCGGGACAGGGTTCACAGATACGCAGTATTTT
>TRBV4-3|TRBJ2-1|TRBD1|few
CASSQHGQGDTEQFF
TGCGCCAGCAGCCAACATGGACAGGGGGACACTGAGCAGTTCTTC
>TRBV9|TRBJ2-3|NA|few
CASSVGTTQDTQYF
TGTGCCAGCAGCGTAGGGACAACCCAAGATACGCAGTATTTT
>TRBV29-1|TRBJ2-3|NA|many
CSVGSLGADTQYF
TGCAGCGTTGGGAGCTTAGGGGCAGATACGCAGTATTTT
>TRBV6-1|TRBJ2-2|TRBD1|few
CASRAASGTAFTGELFF
TGTGCCAGCAGGGCCGCGAGTGGGACAGCTTTCACCGGGGAGCTGTTTTTT
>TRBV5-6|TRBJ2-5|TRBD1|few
CASSSVPGGETQYF
TGTGCCAGCAGCTCCGTTCCAGGGGGCGAGACCCAGTACTTC
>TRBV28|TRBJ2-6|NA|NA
CASSFSPGWSSGANVLTF
TGTGCCAGCAGTTTCAGTCCGGGTTGGAGCTCTGGGGCCAACGTCCTGACTTTC
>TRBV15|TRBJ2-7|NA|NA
CATSTGDRSYEQYF
TGTGCCACCAGCACCGGAGACAGGAGCTACGAGCAGTACTTC
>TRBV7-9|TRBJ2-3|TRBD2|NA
CASSQSTSGSDTQYF
TGTGCCAGCAGCCAATCCACTAGCGGGAGTGATACGCAGTATTTT
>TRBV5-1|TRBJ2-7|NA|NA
CASSLGSGSSYEQYF
TGCGCCAGCAGCCTCGGTAGCGGAAGCTCCTACGAGCAGTACTTC
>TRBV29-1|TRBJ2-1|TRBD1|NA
CSGGQINNEQFF
TGCAGCGGGGGACAGATTAACAATGAGCAGTTCTTC
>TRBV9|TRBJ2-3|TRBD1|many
CASSVSGGRADTQYF
TGTGCCAGCAGCGTATCAGGGGGACGGGCAGATACGCAGTATTTT
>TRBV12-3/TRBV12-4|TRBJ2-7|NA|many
CASSFRHANYEQYF
TGTGCCAGCAGTTTCAGGCACGCAAACTACGAGCAGTACTTC